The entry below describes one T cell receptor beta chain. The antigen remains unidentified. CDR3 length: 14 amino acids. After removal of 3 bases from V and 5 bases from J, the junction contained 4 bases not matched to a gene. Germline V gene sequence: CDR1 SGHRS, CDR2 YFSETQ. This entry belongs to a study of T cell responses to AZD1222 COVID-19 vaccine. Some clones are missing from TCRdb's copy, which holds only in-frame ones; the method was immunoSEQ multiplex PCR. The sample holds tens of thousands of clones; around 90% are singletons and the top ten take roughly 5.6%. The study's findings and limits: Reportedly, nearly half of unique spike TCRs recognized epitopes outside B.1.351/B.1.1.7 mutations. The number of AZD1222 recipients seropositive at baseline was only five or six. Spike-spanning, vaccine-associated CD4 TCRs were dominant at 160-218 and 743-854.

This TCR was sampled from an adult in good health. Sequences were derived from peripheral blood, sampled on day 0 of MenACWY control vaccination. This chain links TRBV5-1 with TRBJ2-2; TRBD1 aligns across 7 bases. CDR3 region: CASSWGQTTGELFF. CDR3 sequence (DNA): TGCGCCAGCAGCTGGGGACAGACTACCGGGGAGCTGTTTTTT.